The T cell receptor beta chain under discussion was sequenced for a study of T cells after somatic rescue of genetic block (dated by TCRdb to 2020 to 2021). A note on the overall study: The study assessed how robust, over the long term, a T-cell system was when the system had developed through somatic rescue of a genetic block in T-cell development.

According to the germline V gene, CDR1 reads MGHRA and CDR2 reads YSYEKL. Counted from cysteine to phenylalanine, this CDR3 has 16 amino acids. CDR3 DNA is the only sequence kept; it has 48 bases, read in frame from the first base. V loses 2 bases of germline sequence and J loses 1 base, and the interval between the two ends is 14 bases. Library construction relied on the immunoSEQ multiplex PCR assay. TCRdb's version of the immuneACCESS table is confined to in-frame rearrangements and falls short of the full clone set. An unresolved V gene accounts for under half of the shortfall where checked; the remainder is of unknown origin. Here the sample has 67,000 or so clones; more than 75% occur a single time. About 3% of the sample is taken by the ten largest. In regard to this clone: Its specific antigen is unknown. No qualities accompany the bases; no much larger clone lies one base away.

The specimen was peripheral blood mononuclear cells (PBMCs). This receptor chain uses TRBV4-1 and TRBJ1-1; D gene: possibly TRBD1, on 5 matching bases. This receptor was identified in a man younger than 40. CDR3 loop: CASSQRSVRENTEAFF. The nucleotide sequence is given as TGCGCCAGCAGCCAAAGGTCGGTCAGGGAGAACACTGAAGCTTTCTTT.